This T cell receptor (beta chain) was profiled in a study of T cell responses to AZD1222 COVID-19 vaccine (dated by TCRdb to the early 2020s). For the wider study: TCR sequencing was performed for roughly 250 trial participants, of whom around 210 were given two doses of AZD1222 and approximately 25 were given two doses of MenACWY control vaccine. Trial participants were enrolled by age into subgroups of 18-55, 56-69 and 70-plus years, and approximately 150, 30 and 60 TCR-sequenced participants, respectively, were included in these subgroups.

Ends trimmed: V by 3 bases, J by 5 bases; bases unmatched to a gene: 11. Via the germline V gene, CDR1 is KGHSH and CDR2 LQKENI. From the cysteine up to the phenylalanine, the CDR3 has a length of 16 residues. Here the CDR3 DNA is all that survives: 48 bases in frame from base 1. Overall study outcomes, separate from this receptor: Reportedly, almost half of the unique spike-specific TCRs recognized epitopes lying outside the regions that are mutated in the B.1.351 and B.1.1.7 variants. Vaccine-associated CD4 TCRs spanned the whole spike protein, with dominant responses in regions 160-218 and 743-854. After two AZD1222 doses, spike-specific TCR breadth and depth were significantly higher than at day 0 and than in MenACWY recipients. The 56-69-year group was small, and its depth increase did not reach significance, likely because of low power. Participants were mostly white British, with more females than males. The authors suggested clonal diversity may have been underestimated. Conclusions about previously exposed vaccinees are limited because only a handful of AZD1222 recipients were SARS-CoV-2 seropositive at baseline. No day 14 peak-response samples were available, so repertoires were characterized only after the peak T cell response.

For this clone: The target of this receptor is not known. The record has no base qualities; no much larger clone is one base away.

The meaning of the sample's time point label: about 28 days (+/-7) after the second vaccine dose. AZD1222 recipients whose second dose came at about 4 weeks and those whose second dose came at about 12 weeks were combined into one group, since spike-specific TCR depth and breadth did not differ between the two schedules. Samples from vaccinated people were obtained from the UK trials COV001 and COV002, which included a single-blind randomized controlled phase 2/3 trial of AZD1222 (ChAdOx1 nCoV-19) in healthy adults. For TCRbeta chain sequencing, PBMC samples from trial participants were taken at day 0 and at day 28 after the second dose. The CDR3 regions of human TCRbeta chains were analyzed by immunosequencing. The authors' analysis ran thus. Repertoire TCRs were checked for matches against a reference library of SARS-CoV-2-specific TCRs that had been generated using the MIRA antigen-specificity platform. Breadth was defined as the fraction of unique TCRs that were SARS-CoV-2-associated. Depth was defined as the fraction of total T cells that were SARS-CoV-2-associated. Using the MIRA data, every spike-specific TCR was mapped to the spike region that the TCR reacted to and assigned to either a CD4 or a CD8 class. Log10-transformed breadth and depth values were compared by one-way ANOVA with Sidak's multiple comparisons tests. TCRdb re-hosts the immuneACCESS table, in-frame sequences only. Its copies lack some clones; in the studies checked, an unresolved V gene accounts for under half of them, and the cause for the rest is not known. V and J calls and clone size are those listed in that table; D and trimming were worked out from the DNA. Present in this sample are more than 150,000 clones, 75% to 90% of which were seen just once. The ten biggest clones cover approximately 9% of the sample.

This sequence was found in an adult who received the AZD1222 COVID-19 vaccine. The V and J segments used are TRBV18 and TRBJ2-3, with TRBD1 matching 7 junction bases. Specimen: peripheral blood, collected 28 days after the second AZD1222 dose. The encoded CDR3 is CASSPDLGGAGDTQYF. The DNA sequence is as follows: TGTGCCAGCTCACCCGATTTAGGGGGCGCAGGAGATACGCAGTATTTT.